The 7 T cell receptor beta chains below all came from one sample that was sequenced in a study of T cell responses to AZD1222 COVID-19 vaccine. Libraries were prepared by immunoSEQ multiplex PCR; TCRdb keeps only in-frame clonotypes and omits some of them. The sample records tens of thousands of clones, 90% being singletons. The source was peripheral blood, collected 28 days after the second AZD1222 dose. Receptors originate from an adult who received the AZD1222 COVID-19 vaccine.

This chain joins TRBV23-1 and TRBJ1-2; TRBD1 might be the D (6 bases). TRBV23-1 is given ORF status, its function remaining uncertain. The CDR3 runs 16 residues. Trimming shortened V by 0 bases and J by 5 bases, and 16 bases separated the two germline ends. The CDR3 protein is CASSQSGRGRGYGYTF. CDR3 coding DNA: TGCGCCAGCAGTCAATCAGGGCGGGGGCGAGGGTATGGCTACACCTTC.

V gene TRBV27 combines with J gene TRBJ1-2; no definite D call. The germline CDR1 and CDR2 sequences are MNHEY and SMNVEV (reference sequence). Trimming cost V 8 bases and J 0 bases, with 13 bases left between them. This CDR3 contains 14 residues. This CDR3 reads CASGRELSNYGYTF. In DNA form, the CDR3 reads TGTGCCAGCGGGCGAGAACTCTCTAACTATGGCTACACCTTC.

CDR3 amino acids: CASSWGGLNQPQHF. Written as DNA, the CDR3 is TGTGCCAGTAGTTGGGGGGGTCTCAATCAGCCCCAGCATTTT. The chain is built from TRBV19 and TRBJ1-5; a weak D match, TRBD1 (5 bases). V was cut by 5 bases and J by 3 bases, with 11 bases left in between. CDR3 size: 14 residues. Germline assignment: CDR1 LNHDA and CDR2 SQIVND (reference sequence).

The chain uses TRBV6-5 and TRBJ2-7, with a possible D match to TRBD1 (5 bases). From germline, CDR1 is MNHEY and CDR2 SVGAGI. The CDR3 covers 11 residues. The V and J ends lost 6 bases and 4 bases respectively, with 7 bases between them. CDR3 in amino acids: CASSRTYEQYF. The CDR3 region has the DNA TGTGCCAGCAGCCGGACATACGAGCAGTACTTC.

CDR3 region: CATSRRQDSYNSPLHF. In nucleotides, the CDR3 is TGTGCCACCAGCAGGCGGCAGGACTCCTATAATTCACCCCTCCACTTT. This chain connects TRBV15 to TRBJ1-6; D gene ambiguous. Germline V gene data show CDR1 as LNHNV and CDR2 as YYDKDF (reference sequence). Trimming left V 3 bases short and J 0 bases short, with 9 bases between. The CDR3 consists of 16 residues.

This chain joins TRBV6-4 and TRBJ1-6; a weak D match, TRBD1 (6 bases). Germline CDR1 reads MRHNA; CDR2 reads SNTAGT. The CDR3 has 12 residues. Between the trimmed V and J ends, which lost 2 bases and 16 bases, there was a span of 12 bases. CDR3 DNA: TGTGCCAGCAGTGACGGGGGCCGGGGGCTCCACTTT. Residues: CASSDGGRGLHF.

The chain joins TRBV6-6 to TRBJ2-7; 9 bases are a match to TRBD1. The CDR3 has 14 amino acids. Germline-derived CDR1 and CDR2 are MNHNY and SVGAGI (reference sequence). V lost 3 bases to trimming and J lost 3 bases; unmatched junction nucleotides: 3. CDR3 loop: CASSYRDRVYEQYF. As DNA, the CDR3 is TGTGCCAGCAGTTATCGGGACAGGGTCTACGAGCAGTACTTC.